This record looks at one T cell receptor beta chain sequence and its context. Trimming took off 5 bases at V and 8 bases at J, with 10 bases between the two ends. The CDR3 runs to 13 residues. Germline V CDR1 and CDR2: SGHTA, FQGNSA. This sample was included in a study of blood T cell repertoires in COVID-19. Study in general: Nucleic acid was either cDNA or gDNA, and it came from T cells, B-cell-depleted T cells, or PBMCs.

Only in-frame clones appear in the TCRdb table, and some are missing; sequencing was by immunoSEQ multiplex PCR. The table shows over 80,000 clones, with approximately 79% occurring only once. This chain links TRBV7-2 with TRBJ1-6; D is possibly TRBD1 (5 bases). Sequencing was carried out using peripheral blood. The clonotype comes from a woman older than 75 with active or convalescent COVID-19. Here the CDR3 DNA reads TGTGCCAGCAGCCTAGACAGTTATTCACCCCTCCACTTT. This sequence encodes CASSLDSYSPLHF.